The 9 T cell receptor beta chains below come from one sample, sequenced in a study of cytomegalovirus exposure and HLA in healthy donors. The PCR was carried out with 60 Vbeta primers and 13 Jbeta primers. Sequencing used immunoSEQ multiplex PCR; TCRdb keeps in-frame clones, though not all of them. The sample contains around 150,000 clones, approximately 71% of which appear only once. The sample comprised PBMCs. These receptors originate from a man between 50 and 59 years old in good health and CMV-seronegative.

This chain uses TRBV28 with TRBJ1-2; 8 nucleotides line up with TRBD1. CDR3 length: 16 amino acids. Germline CDR1 MDHEN, CDR2 SYDVKM. V trimming: 2 bases; J trimming: 4 bases; junction bases outside the gene matches: 9. DNA for the CDR3: TGTGCCAGCAGTTTACTAGGCCAGGGGGCGTTCTATGGCTACACCTTC. Its protein product is CASSLLGQGAFYGYTF.

V gene TRBV28 combines with J gene TRBJ1-2, with 7 bases lining up with TRBD1. Trimming cost V 6 bases and J 5 bases; bases outside gene matches: 18. The CDR3 runs 17 residues. The germline V gene encodes CDR1 MDHEN and CDR2 SYDVKM. CDR3 nucleotide sequence: TGTGCCAGCAGCATAACCCCGGGACAGTTTAAAGATTATGGCTACACCTTC. Its protein product is CASSITPGQFKDYGYTF.

The genes are TRBV5-6 and TRBJ1-3, with D unresolved. CDR3 length: 17 amino acids. Germline-derived CDR1 and CDR2 are SGHDT and YYEEEE. V lost 1 base to trimming and J lost 0 bases, with 14 bases between them. The CDR3 DNA reads TGTGCCAGCAGCTTGCGACCAGCGACTGTCTCTGGAAACACCATATATTTT. It encodes CASSLRPATVSGNTIYF.

CDR3 DNA: TGTGCCAGCAGCTGGCAGCGGGGGGGGTGGGAGACCCAGTACTTC. Encoded protein: CASSWQRGGWETQYF. The rearrangement links TRBV7-2 to TRBJ2-5; 10 nucleotides line up with TRBD2. Trimming took 4 bases from V and 5 from J; bases not matched to a gene: 7. This CDR3 is 15 amino acids long. Germline CDR1 SGHTA, CDR2 FQGNSA.

The count of this clone is one. V and J are TRBV11-2 and TRBJ2-7; 7 bases match TRBD2. J lost 3 bases, V lost 5 bases, and 10 bases had no gene match. The CDR3 sequence is 15 residues long. Germline lookup yields CDR1 SGHAT and CDR2 FQNNGV. The CDR3 region has the DNA TGTGCCAGCAGCCCCCGGCCTAGCGGCGACTACGAGCAGTACTTC. As protein: CASSPRPSGDYEQYF.

This chain uses TRBV7-2 with TRBJ2-7, with D possibly TRBD1 on 6 matching bases. V was pared by 5 bases and J by 5 bases, with 10 bases between. Germline V gene lookup returns CDR1 SGHTA and CDR2 FQGNSA. This CDR3 is 12 amino acids long. CDR3 residues: CASSPDRNEQYF. CDR3 nucleotide sequence: TGTGCCAGCAGCCCAGACAGGAACGAGCAGTACTTC.

About this clone: This same CDR3 is encoded by further DNA sequences in the sample. The CDR3 region is CASARDNQETQYF. The CDR3 region has the DNA TGTGCCAGCGCAAGGGACAACCAAGAGACCCAGTACTTC. The V and J genes are TRBV2 and TRBJ2-5; possible D gene TRBD1, 6 bases. Trimming stripped 8 bases from V and 0 bases from J, with 10 bases between. In germline, CDR1 is SNHLY, CDR2 FYNNEI. The CDR3 is 13 residues long.

The V and J genes are TRBV6-1 and TRBJ2-5, with 9 bases that match TRBD1. The J call may be mistaken, given a closer DNA end match to TRBJ2-7. The CDR3 loop spans 13 amino acids. Germline CDR1 reads MNHNS; CDR2 reads SASEGT. CDR3 loop: CASSWDRDYEQYF. CDR3 nucleotide sequence: TGTGCCAGCAGTTGGGACAGGGACTACGAGCAGTACTTC.

This clone was found a few times. The V and J genes are TRBV19 and TRBJ1-4; 7 nucleotides align to TRBD1. The CDR3 sequence is 13 residues long. V lost 3 bases to trimming and J lost 8 bases; unmatched junction nucleotides: 3. CDR1 LNHDA and CDR2 SQIVND come from the germline V gene (reference sequence). The CDR3 DNA sequence: TGTGCCAGTAGTATCCAGGGGGAGGAAAAACTGTTTTTT. Translation gives CASSIQGEEKLFF.